A single T cell receptor (beta chain) is shown here with its context. Antigen unknown. These data originate in a study of vaccination and CD4 T cells after COVID-19. Study-wide background: Overlapping spike peptides from SARS-CoV-2, HCoV-NL63, HCoV-OC43 and HCoV-229E served to stimulate the cells.

Cultured CD4+ T-cell DNA underwent Oncomine TCR Beta short-read sequencing. TCRdb analysed the PCR reads with MiXCR anew, one entry per CDR3 protein. Of 15,000 to 20,000 distinct CDR3 sequences listed, approximately 50% are singletons. Treatment indicated: 10-day PBMC culture with coronavirus spike peptide pools or control peptides (ViraFEST assay). At both days 3 and 7, half the medium was replaced with fresh IL-2 medium. Once cultured about 10 days, CD4+ T cells underwent isolation by negative selection. CDR1 DFQATT and CDR2 SNEGSKA come from the germline V gene (reference sequence). This CDR3 spans 17 amino acids. V lost 6 bases to trimming and J lost 3 bases; unmatched junction nucleotides: 11.

The specimen sequenced was CD4+ T cells from blood, cultured in vitro. The TCR originated in a human donor who had recovered from COVID-19. This chain uses TRBV20-1 with TRBJ2-3; 14 nucleotides line up with TRBD2. This CDR3 reads CSARLAGGFQGTDTQYF. CDR3 coding DNA: TGCAGTGCAAGACTAGCGGGAGGGTTCCAGGGGACAGATACGCAGTATTTT.